These 28 T cell receptor beta chains share one sample of origin, sequenced in a study of Tregs in tolerant kidney transplant recipients. Repertoires were generated with immunoSEQ multiplex PCR, while TCRdb's copy carries only in-frame clones and drops some. This sample has 15,000 to 20,000 clones, with about two thirds found just once. No antigens are known for them. The sequenced sample consisted of Tregs from blood cultured with allogeneic cells. The source of these receptors is a human donor in good health.

J is TRBJ2-3 and V is TRBV9; the match to TRBD2 covers 9 bases. Germline V CDR1 and CDR2: SGDLS, YYNGEE. J gave up 5 bases and V 0 bases, and 1 base lay outside the gene matches. The CDR3 runs to 14 residues. DNA of the CDR3: TGTGCCAGCAGCGTAGATAGCGGGGGAGATACGCAGTATTTT. Its protein is CASSVDSGGDTQYF.

V usage is TRBV5-4 and J usage is TRBJ1-2; 9 bases line up with TRBD1. Germline CDR1 and CDR2: SGHNT and YYREEE (reference sequence). This CDR3 is 19 amino acids long. V shed 4 bases, J shed 2 bases, and the junction held 18 bases outside the gene matches. CDR3 nucleotide sequence: TGTGCCAGCAGCAGACCCGGGGGGGGACAGGGAACACCAAACTATGGCTACACCTTC. Translation: CASSRPGGGQGTPNYGYTF.

This chain links TRBV6-5 with TRBJ2-7; no clear D gene. Germline V CDR1 and CDR2: MNHEY, SVGAGI. V shed 1 base and J shed 2 bases, with 3 bases lying between them. This CDR3 spans 12 amino acids. CDR3 sequence: CASSYFPYEQYF. CDR3 nucleotide sequence: TGTGCCAGCAGTTACTTCCCCTACGAGCAGTACTTC.

The chain links TRBV29-1 to TRBJ1-1; no firm D call. The germline V gene encodes CDR1 SQVTM and CDR2 ANQGSEA. Trimming cost V 6 bases and J 1 base, with 9 bases left between them. This CDR3 has 12 amino acids. The DNA of the CDR3 is TGCAGCGTAGACCGGGGGAACACTGAAGCTTTCTTT. Its translation: CSVDRGNTEAFF.

The chain joins TRBV19 to TRBJ1-2, with D possibly TRBD1 on 6 matching bases. Germline V gene data show CDR1 as LNHDA and CDR2 as SQIVND (reference sequence). The CDR3 extends over 14 amino acids. V shed 6 bases and J shed 5 bases, with 16 bases lying between them. The CDR3 nucleotides are TGTGCCAGTAGACCTCGGGGGCGACAGTATGGCTACACCTTC. It yields the protein CASRPRGRQYGYTF.

For the CDR3, the DNA is TGCGCCAGCAGCCTAGTTCTAATGGGGGGCTTTGTGGGAGCTTTCTTT. Translating gives CASSLVLMGGFVGAFF. The chain has TRBV5-1 and TRBJ1-1; TRBD1 might be the D (6 bases). Trimming stripped 4 bases from V and 10 bases from J, with 26 bases between. The CDR3 is 16 amino acids. The V gene's germline CDR1 is SGHRS and CDR2 YFSETQ. Drawing the rest from reference TRBV5-1 and TRBJ1-1, the complete variable domain is KAGVTQTPRYLIKTRGQQVTLSCSPISGHRSVSWYQQTPGQGLQFLFEYFSETQRNKGNFPGRFSGRQFSNSRSEMNVSTLELGDSALYLCASSLVLMGGFVGAFFGQGTRLTVV.

This chain uses TRBV10-3 with TRBJ2-7; 8 positions agree with TRBD1. The germline CDR1 and CDR2 sequences are ENHRY and SYGVKD. With 10 bases clipped from V and 2 bases from J, the junction kept 10 bases outside the gene matches. This CDR3 contains 14 residues. The CDR3 nucleotides read TGTGCCAGCACCGAGAGGGACAGGACCTACGAGCAGTACTTC. This translates into CASTERDRTYEQYF.

This clone is medium-sized in the sample. This chain joins TRBV10-3 and TRBJ1-1; no clear D. Germline CDR1 ENHRY, CDR2 SYGVKD. The CDR3 length is 15 residues. V dropped 6 bases and J dropped 2 bases, with 16 bases sitting between them. CDR3 residues: CAISVRGDPNTEAFF. Here the CDR3 DNA reads TGTGCCATCAGCGTCCGTGGGGATCCTAACACTGAAGCTTTCTTT.

The genes are TRBV28 and TRBJ2-7; D may be TRBD1 (6 bases). This CDR3 is built from 15 residues. V dropped 5 bases and J dropped 6 bases, with 20 bases sitting between them. CDR1 and CDR2 from the germline V gene are MDHEN and SYDVKM. The CDR3 DNA follows: TGTGCCAGCAGTCGTCCCGGGACATATTTGAGCGAGCAGTACTTC. Its translation: CASSRPGTYLSEQYF.

This chain links TRBV6-5 with TRBJ2-7; D remains ambiguous. Germline CDR1 is MNHEY and CDR2 is SVGAGI. This CDR3 region has 14 residues. V lost 0 bases and J lost 1, with 7 bases in between. CDR3 residues: CASSYSAGSYEQYF. The CDR3 DNA reads TGTGCCAGCAGTTACTCCGCCGGATCCTACGAGCAGTACTTC.

The rearrangement uses TRBV9 and TRBJ2-3; D remains unclear. Trimming left V 0 bases short and J 2 bases short, with 10 bases between. This CDR3 contains 15 residues. Germline CDR1 SGDLS, CDR2 YYNGEE. The CDR3 here is CASSVVGGYTDTQYF. CDR3 in DNA: TGTGCCAGCAGCGTAGTCGGCGGTTACACAGATACGCAGTATTTT.

The sample holds one count of this clone. The chain uses TRBV6-1 and TRBJ1-3; D unresolved. The CDR3 spans 13 residues. Deletions cut 3 bases from V and 3 bases from J, with 6 bases between. Germline V CDR1 and CDR2: MNHNS, SASEGT. CDR3 DNA: TGTGCCAGCAGTGATGGGTTTGGAAACACCATATATTTT. Translated, it gives CASSDGFGNTIYF.

This chain links TRBV19 with TRBJ2-7; the D gene is possibly TRBD2 (7 bases). The CDR3 runs 15 residues. V shed 5 bases and J shed 0 bases, with 14 bases lying between them. CDR1 and CDR2 (germline): LNHDA, SQIVND (reference sequence). CDR3 nucleotides: TGTGCCAGTAGTTGGGGGGGGCGTCACTCCTACGAGCAGTACTTC. Encoded protein: CASSWGGRHSYEQYF.

V and J are TRBV2 and TRBJ1-2, with D uncertain. The length of the CDR3 is 13 residues. Per the germline V gene, CDR1 is SNHLY and CDR2 is FYNNEI. The V and J ends lost 4 bases and 4 bases respectively, with 10 bases between them. CDR3 sequence (DNA): TGTGCCAGCAGTGGTCTTATACCCTATGGCTACACCTTC. Translation gives CASSGLIPYGYTF.

The chain carries TRBV4-1 and TRBJ1-1; D uncertain. Germline CDR1 MGHRA, CDR2 YSYEKL. CDR3 length equals 15 residues. V was pared by 4 bases and J by 2 bases, with 14 bases between. The CDR3 DNA follows: TGCGCCAGCAGCCCCGTCGGACCTCGTAACACTGAAGCTTTCTTT. Translated, it gives CASSPVGPRNTEAFF.

In its sample, this clone was seen once. This chain links TRBV7-3 with TRBJ1-1; D uncertain. This CDR3 has 13 residues. V dropped 0 bases and J dropped 7 bases, with 9 bases sitting between them. CDR1 is SGHTA, CDR2 FQGTGA, per germline. CDR3 nucleotides: TGTGCCAGCAGCTTAACTTTGAGGAGTGAAGCTTTCTTT. Protein: CASSLTLRSEAFF.

The V gene is TRBV7-3, the J gene TRBJ2-3; 12 bases align to TRBD1. CDR1 SGHTA and CDR2 FQGTGA come from the germline V gene. The CDR3 is 16 amino acids. V dropped 5 bases and J dropped 4; count of bases not matched to a gene: 7. The CDR3 sequence: CASSRGTGGKADTQYF. Here the CDR3 DNA reads TGTGCCAGCAGCAGGGGGACAGGGGGCAAGGCAGATACGCAGTATTTT.

In DNA, the CDR3 is TGCGCCAGCAACAGATATAGCAATCAGCCCCAGCATTTT. Amino acids: CASNRYSNQPQHF. The gene calls are TRBV10-1 and TRBJ1-5; D remains ambiguous. The V end was cut by 7 bases, the J end by 0 bases, with 7 bases between. In germline, CDR1 is WNHNN, CDR2 SYGVQD (reference sequence). The CDR3 is made up of 13 amino acids.

This clone is classed as medium-sized. The chain employs TRBV4-2 and TRBJ2-2, with 11 bases that match TRBD2. The J segment lost 0 bases and the V segment lost 0 bases, leaving 6 bases of the junction unmatched. CDR1 LGHNA and CDR2 YNFKEQ come from the germline V gene. The CDR3 is 19 amino acids. CDR3 bases: TGTGCCAGCAGCCAAGAGAGGGGACTAGCGGCTTCGAACACCGGGGAGCTGTTTTTT. The encoded protein is CASSQERGLAASNTGELFF.

The chain links TRBV6-1 to TRBJ1-2, with D unresolved. The CDR3 length is 13 residues. Germline V lookup: CDR1 MNHNS, CDR2 SASEGT. V shed 3 bases and J shed 4 bases, with 9 bases lying between them. The CDR3 nucleotides are TGTGCCAGCAGTGACCGAGGACTCTATGGCTACACCTTC. The encoded protein is CASSDRGLYGYTF.

The chain combines TRBV2 with TRBJ1-2; D gene unclear. Germline V lookup: CDR1 SNHLY, CDR2 FYNNEI. Trimming removed 4 bases from V and 3 bases from J, with 15 bases in between. CDR3 length: 15 amino acids. This CDR3 is CASSVGSGGYYGYTF. CDR3 coding DNA: TGTGCCAGCAGTGTAGGGTCCGGCGGCTACTATGGCTACACCTTC.

This chain connects TRBV29-1 to TRBJ2-5; D could derive from TRBD1 or TRBD2 (6 bases each). CDR1 and CDR2 (germline): SQVTM, ANQGSEA. Trimming pared 4 bases from V and 4 bases from J, leaving 10 bases between. The CDR3 length is 12 residues. The CDR3 DNA is TGCAGCGTTGTCTCGGGGGCAGAGACCCAGTACTTC. Translation: CSVVSGAETQYF.

This clone appeared a few times. The chain joins TRBV18 to TRBJ1-2, with D possibly TRBD1 on 6 matching bases. In germline, CDR1 is KGHSH, CDR2 LQKENI. With 3 bases removed from V and 5 bases from J, the gap between germline ends came to 13 bases. The CDR3 runs to 14 residues. CDR3 region: CASSPRTALYGYTF. DNA for the CDR3: TGTGCCAGCTCACCTAGGACAGCCTTATATGGCTACACCTTC.

The chain carries TRBV7-9 and TRBJ1-5; possible D gene TRBD1, 6 bases. This CDR3 is 14 amino acids long. Trimming pared 4 bases from V and 4 bases from J, leaving 11 bases between. In germline, CDR1 is SEHNR, CDR2 FQNEAQ (reference sequence). This CDR3 is CASSSGQSNQPQHF. CDR3 coding DNA: TGTGCCAGCAGCTCCGGACAGTCTAATCAGCCCCAGCATTTT.

The rearrangement joins TRBV19 to TRBJ1-2, with D perhaps matching TRBD1 (6 bases). The CDR3 totals 14 residues. Between the trimmed V and J ends, which lost 3 bases and 4 bases, there was a span of 12 bases. CDR1 LNHDA and CDR2 SQIVND come from the germline V gene (reference sequence). CDR3 bases: TGTGCCAGTAGTATTACAGGGAGCGTCTATGGCTACACCTTC. It encodes CASSITGSVYGYTF.

This clone occurred once. V usage is TRBV6-1 and J usage is TRBJ1-2, with 7 bases matching TRBD1. This CDR3 is built from 12 residues. The trim removed 2 bases at V and 9 bases at J, leaving 3 bases unmatched. Germline lookup yields CDR1 MNHNS and CDR2 SASEGT. The chain's CDR3 is CASSEKGQSYTF. CDR3 DNA: TGTGCCAGCAGTGAAAAGGGACAGAGCTACACCTTC.

The V and J genes are TRBV2 and TRBJ1-2, with TRBD1 matching over 9 bases. The CDR3 has 14 residues. After removal of 6 bases from V and 5 bases from J, the junction contained 7 bases not matched to a gene. The germline CDR1 and CDR2 sequences are SNHLY and FYNNEI. CDR3 sequence: CASRLDRGVYGYTF. In DNA form, the CDR3 reads TGTGCCAGCAGGCTGGACAGGGGAGTATATGGCTACACCTTC.

CDR3 amino acids: CASSNRLYTFSETQYF. The CDR3 coding sequence is TGTGCCAGCAGCAATAGACTATACACTTTCTCTGAGACCCAGTACTTC. This chain links TRBV21-1 with TRBJ2-5; TRBD2 is taken as the D call from the table, unchecked against the DNA. TRBV21-1 is a pseudogene segment. This CDR3 is 16 amino acids long.